This TCR beta chain was retrieved from a study of T cells in Graves' hyperthyroidism and ophthalmopathy. Orbital computed tomography, thyroid ultrasound, serum thyroxine and TRAb, and clinical symptoms together informed the diagnoses. Regarding the study as a whole: Most clonotypes that expanded in the thyroid above 0.001 also showed up in blood.

CDR1 and CDR2 from the germline V gene are SNHLY and FYNNEI. The CDR3 has 16 residues. The V end was cut by 6 bases, the J end by 6 bases, with 20 bases between. Authors of the study amplified TCR beta CDR3 regions from RNA transcripts. The HTBI primer set was used in a first-round RT-PCR of the TCR CDR3. TCRdb recomputed calls from the multiplex PCR reads with MiXCR, one row per CDR3 protein. The profile shows over 500,000 distinct CDR3 sequences, over 35% of them singletons. Concerning this clonotype: Its specificity is unknown.

The V call is TRBV2, the J call TRBJ2-2, with D perhaps TRBD1 or TRBD2 (5 bases each). The sample was peripheral blood or thyroid tissue (not recorded which). The receptor was derived from an adult woman with Graves' disease, either hyperthyroidism or ophthalmopathy (not recorded which). The CDR3 protein is CASSAGPGTSAGELFF. Written as DNA, the CDR3 is TGTGCCAGCAGCGCCGGACCCGGGACGTCGGCCGGGGAGCTGTTTTTT.